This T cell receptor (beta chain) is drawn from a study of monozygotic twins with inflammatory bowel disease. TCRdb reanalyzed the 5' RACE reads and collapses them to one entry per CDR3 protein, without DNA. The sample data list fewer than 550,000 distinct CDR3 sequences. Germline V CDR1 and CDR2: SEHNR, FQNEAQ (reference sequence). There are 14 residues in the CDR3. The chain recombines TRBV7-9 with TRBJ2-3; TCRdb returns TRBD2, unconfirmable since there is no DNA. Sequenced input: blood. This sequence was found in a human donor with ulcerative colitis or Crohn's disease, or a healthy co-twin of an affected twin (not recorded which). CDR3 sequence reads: CASLTSGGSDTQYF.